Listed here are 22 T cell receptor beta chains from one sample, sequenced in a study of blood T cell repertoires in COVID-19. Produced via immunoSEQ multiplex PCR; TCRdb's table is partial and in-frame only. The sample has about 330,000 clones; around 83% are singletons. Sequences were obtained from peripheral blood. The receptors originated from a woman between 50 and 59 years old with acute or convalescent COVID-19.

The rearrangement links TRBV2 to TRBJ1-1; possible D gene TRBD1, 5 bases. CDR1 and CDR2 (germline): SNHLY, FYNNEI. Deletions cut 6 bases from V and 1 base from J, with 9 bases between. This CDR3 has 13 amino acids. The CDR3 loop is CASRLDRNTEAFF. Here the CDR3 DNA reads TGTGCCAGCAGGCTTGACAGGAACACTGAAGCTTTCTTT.

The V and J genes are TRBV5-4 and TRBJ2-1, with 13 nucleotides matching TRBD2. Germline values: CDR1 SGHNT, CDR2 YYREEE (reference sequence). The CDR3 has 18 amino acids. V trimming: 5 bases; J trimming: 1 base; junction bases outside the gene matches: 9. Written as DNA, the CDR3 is TGTGCCAGCAGGTCCTGGACTAGCGGGAGTGGTTCCTACAATGAGCAGTTCTTC. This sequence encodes CASRSWTSGSGSYNEQFF.

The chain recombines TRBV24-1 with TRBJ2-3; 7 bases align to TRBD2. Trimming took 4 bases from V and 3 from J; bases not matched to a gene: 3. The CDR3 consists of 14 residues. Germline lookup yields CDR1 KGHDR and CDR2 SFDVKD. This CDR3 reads CATSDPRETDTQYF. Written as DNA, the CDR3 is TGTGCCACCAGTGACCCGCGGGAGACAGATACGCAGTATTTT.

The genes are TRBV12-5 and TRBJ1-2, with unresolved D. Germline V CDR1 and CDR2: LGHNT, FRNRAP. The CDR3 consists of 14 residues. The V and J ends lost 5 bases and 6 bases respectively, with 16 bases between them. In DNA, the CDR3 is TGTGCTAGTGGTCTAACTGGGAGGCCCGATGGCTACACCTTC. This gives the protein CASGLTGRPDGYTF.

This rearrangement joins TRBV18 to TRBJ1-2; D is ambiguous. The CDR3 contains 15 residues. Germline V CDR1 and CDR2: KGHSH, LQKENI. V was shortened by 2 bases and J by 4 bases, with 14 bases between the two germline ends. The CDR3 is CASSPVAGEAYGYTF. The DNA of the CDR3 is TGTGCCAGCTCACCAGTGGCAGGCGAAGCCTATGGCTACACCTTC.

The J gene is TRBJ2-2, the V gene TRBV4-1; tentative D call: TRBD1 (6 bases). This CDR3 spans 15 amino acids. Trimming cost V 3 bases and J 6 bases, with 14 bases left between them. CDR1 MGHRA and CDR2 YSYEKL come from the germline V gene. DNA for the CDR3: TGCGCCAGCAGCCAGGGGGCCTACCTCCCCGGGGAGCTGTTTTTT. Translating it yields CASSQGAYLPGELFF.

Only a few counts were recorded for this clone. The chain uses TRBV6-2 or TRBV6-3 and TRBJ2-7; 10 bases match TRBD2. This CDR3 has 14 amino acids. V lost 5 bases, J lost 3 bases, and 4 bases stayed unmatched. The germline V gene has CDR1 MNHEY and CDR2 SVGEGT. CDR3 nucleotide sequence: TGTGCCAGCAGTGCTAGCGGGAGTCGCTACGAGCAGTACTTC. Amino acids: CASSASGSRYEQYF.

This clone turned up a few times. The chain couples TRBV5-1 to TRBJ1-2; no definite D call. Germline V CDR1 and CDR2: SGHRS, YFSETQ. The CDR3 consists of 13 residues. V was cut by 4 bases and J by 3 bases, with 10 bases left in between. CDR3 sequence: CASSVDNHYGYTF. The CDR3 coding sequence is TGCGCCAGCAGCGTCGACAACCACTATGGCTACACCTTC.

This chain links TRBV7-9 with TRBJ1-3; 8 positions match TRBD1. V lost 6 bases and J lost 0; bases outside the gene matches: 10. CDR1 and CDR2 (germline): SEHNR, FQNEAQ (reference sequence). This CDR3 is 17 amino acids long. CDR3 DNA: TGTGCCAGCAGGTTAAGGGCAACAGGGGGCTCTGGAAACACCATATATTTT. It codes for CASRLRATGGSGNTIYF.

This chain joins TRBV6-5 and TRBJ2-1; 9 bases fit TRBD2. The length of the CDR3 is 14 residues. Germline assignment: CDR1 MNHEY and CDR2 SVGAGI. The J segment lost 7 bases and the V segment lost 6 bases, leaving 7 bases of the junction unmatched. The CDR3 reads CASSDLAGSNEQFF. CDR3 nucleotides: TGTGCCAGCAGCGACCTAGCGGGGAGTAATGAGCAGTTCTTC.

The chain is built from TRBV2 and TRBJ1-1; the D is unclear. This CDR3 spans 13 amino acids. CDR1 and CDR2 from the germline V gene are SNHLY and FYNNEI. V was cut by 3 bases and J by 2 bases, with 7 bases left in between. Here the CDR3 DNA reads TGTGCCAGCAGTGATGCGGATAACACTGAAGCTTTCTTT. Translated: CASSDADNTEAFF.

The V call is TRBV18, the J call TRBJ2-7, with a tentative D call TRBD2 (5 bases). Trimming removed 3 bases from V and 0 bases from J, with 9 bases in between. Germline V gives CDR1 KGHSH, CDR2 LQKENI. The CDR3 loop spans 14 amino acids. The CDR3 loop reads CASSPGVSSYEQYF. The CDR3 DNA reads TGTGCCAGCTCACCGGGAGTTAGCTCCTACGAGCAGTACTTC.

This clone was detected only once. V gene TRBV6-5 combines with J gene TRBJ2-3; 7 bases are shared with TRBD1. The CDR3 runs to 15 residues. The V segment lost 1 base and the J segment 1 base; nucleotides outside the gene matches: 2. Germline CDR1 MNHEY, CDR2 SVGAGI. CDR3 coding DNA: TGTGCCAGCAGTTACTATGGGACAGGCACAGATACGCAGTATTTT. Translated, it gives CASSYYGTGTDTQYF.

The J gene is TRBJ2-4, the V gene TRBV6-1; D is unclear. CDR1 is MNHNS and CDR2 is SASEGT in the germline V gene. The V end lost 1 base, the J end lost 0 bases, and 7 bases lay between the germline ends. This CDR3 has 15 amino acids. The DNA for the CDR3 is TGTGCCAGCAGTGAAGGTCCCCAAGCCAAAAACATTCAGTACTTC. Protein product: CASSEGPQAKNIQYF.

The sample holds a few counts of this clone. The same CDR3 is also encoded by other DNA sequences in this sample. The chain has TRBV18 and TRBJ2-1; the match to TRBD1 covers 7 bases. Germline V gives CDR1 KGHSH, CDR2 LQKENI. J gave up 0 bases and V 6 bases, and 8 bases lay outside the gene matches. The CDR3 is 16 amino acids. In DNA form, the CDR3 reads TGTGCCAGCTCGCGAGGCACAGGGGACTCCTACAATGAGCAGTTCTTC. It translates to CASSRGTGDSYNEQFF.

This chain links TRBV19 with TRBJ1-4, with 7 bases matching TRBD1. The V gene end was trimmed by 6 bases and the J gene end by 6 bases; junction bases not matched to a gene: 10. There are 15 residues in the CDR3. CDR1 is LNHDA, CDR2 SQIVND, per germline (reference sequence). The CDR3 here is CASRSLQGRDEKLFF. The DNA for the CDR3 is TGTGCCAGTAGATCCTTACAGGGGAGAGATGAAAAACTGTTTTTT.

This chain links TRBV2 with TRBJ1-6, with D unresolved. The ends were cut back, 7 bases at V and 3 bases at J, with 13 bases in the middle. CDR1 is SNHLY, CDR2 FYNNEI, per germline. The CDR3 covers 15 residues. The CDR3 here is CASTAEGGYNSPLHF. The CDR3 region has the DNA TGTGCCAGCACCGCGGAGGGTGGCTATAATTCACCCCTCCACTTT.

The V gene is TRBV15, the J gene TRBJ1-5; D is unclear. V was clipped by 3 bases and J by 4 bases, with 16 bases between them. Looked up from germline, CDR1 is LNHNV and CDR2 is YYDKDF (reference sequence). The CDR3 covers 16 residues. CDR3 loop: CATSSDRAGRNQPQHF. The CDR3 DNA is TGTGCCACCAGCAGTGATAGGGCGGGTAGGAATCAGCCCCAGCATTTT.

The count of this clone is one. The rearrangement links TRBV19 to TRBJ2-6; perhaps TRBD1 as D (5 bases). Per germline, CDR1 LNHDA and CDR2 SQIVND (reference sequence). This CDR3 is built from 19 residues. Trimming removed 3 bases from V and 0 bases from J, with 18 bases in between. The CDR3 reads CASSIGRGRKSSGANVLTF. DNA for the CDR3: TGTGCCAGTAGTATTGGTAGGGGCAGAAAGAGCTCTGGGGCCAACGTCCTGACTTTC.

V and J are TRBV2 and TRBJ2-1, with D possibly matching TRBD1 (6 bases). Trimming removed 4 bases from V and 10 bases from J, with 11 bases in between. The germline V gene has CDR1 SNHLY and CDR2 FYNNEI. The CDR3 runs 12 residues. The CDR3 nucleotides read TGTGCCAGCAGTGGGGAAAGGGGGGAGCAGTTCTTC. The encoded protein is CASSGERGEQFF.

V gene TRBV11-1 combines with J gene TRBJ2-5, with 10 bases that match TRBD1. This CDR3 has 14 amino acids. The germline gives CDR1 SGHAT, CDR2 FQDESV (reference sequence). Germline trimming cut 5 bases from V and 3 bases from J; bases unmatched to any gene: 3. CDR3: CASSRQGAEETQYF. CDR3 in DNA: TGTGCCAGCAGCCGACAGGGGGCGGAAGAGACCCAGTACTTC.

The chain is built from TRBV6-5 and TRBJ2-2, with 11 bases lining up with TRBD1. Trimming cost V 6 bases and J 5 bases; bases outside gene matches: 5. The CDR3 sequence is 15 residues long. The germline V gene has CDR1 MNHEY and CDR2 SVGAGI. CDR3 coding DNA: TGTGCCAGCAGAGAGGACAGGGGGCGTACCGGGGAGCTGTTTTTT. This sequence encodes CASREDRGRTGELFF.